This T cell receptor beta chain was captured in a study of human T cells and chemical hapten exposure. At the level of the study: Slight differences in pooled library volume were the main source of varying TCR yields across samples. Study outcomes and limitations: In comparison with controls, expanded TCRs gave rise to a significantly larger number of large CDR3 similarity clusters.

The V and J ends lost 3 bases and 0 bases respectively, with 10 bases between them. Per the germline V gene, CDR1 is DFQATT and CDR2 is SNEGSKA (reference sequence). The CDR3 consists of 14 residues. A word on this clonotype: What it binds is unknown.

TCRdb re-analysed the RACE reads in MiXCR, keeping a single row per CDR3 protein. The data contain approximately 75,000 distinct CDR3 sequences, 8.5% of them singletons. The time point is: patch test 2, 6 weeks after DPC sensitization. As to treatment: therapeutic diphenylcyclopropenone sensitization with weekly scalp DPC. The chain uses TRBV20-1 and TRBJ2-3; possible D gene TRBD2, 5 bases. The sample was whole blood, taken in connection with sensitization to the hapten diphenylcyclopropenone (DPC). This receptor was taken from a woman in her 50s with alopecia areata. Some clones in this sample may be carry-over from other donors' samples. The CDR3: CSASRAGSTDTQYF. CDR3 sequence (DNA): TGCAGTGCTAGCCGCGCGGGTAGCACAGATACGCAGTATTTT.